This TCR beta chain was profiled in a study of blood T cell repertoires in COVID-19. Turning to the study itself: T cells, B-cell-depleted T cells, or PBMCs provided the cDNA or gDNA that served as material.

In this sample, this clone turned up a few times. Produced via immunoSEQ multiplex PCR; TCRdb's table is partial and in-frame only. The table records 250,000 to 300,000 clones, around 90% of them present only once. This CDR3 has 16 amino acids. The ends lost 3 bases at V and 4 bases at J; junction bases unmatched: 6. Per the germline V gene, CDR1 is KGHDR and CDR2 is SFDVKD. The age range of participants was roughly 18 to 90 years, with residence in about two dozen US areas. Self-reported history from a screening survey and questionnaire set each donor's cohort. The rearrangement joins TRBV24-1 to TRBJ2-3, with 10 bases identical to TRBD1. The receptor was isolated from a middle-aged woman with acute COVID-19. What was sequenced was PBMCs or T cells enriched from blood (not recorded which). CDR3: CATSDGDRGFADTQYF. The CDR3 nucleotides are TGTGCCACCAGTGATGGGGACAGGGGATTTGCAGATACGCAGTATTTT.